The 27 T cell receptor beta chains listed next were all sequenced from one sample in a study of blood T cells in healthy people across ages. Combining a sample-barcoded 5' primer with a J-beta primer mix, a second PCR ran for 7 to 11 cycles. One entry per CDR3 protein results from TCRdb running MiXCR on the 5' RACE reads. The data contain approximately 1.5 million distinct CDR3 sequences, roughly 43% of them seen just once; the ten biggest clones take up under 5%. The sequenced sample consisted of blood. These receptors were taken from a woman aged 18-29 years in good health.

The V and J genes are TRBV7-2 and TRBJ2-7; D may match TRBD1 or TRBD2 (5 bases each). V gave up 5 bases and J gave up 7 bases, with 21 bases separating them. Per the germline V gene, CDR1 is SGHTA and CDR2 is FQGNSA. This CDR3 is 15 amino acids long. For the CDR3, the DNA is TGTGCCAGCAGCGTATCGAGGGGCTGGTACAATGAGCAGTACTTC. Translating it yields CASSVSRGWYNEQYF.

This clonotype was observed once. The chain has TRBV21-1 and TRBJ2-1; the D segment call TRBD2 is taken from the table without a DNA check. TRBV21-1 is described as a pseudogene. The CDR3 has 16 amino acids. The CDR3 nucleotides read TGTGCCAGCAGCACGGCTGGTGCGGGATGCACCAATGAGCAGTTCTTC. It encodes CASSTAGAGCTNEQFF.

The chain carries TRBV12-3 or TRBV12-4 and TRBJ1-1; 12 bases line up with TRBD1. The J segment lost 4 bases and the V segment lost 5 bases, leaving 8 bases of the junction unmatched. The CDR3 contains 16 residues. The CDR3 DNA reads TGTGCCAGCAGTCTCGGGACAGGGGGCATCGGCACTGAAGCTTTCTTT. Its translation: CASSLGTGGIGTEAFF.

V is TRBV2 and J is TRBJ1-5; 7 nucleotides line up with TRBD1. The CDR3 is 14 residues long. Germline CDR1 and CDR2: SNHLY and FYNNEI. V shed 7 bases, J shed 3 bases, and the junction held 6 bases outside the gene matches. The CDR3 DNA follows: TGTGCCAGCACCCTTGACAGGGTCAATCAGCCCCAGCATTTT. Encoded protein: CASTLDRVNQPQHF. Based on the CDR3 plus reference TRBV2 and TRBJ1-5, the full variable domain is EPEVTQTPSHQVTQMGQEVILRCVPISNHLYFYWYRQILGQKVEFLVSFYNNEISEKSEIFDDQFSVERPDGSNFTLKIRSTKLEDSAMYFCASTLDRVNQPQHFGDGTRLSIL.

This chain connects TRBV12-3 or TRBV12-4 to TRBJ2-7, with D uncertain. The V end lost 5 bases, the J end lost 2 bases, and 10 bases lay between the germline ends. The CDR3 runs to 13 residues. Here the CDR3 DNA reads TGTGCCAGCAGTCGGCTTGATACCTACGAGCAGTACTTC. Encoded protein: CASSRLDTYEQYF.

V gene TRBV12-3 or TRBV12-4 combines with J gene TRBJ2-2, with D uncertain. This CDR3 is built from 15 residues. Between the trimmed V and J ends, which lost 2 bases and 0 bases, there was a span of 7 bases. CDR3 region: CASSLKAANTGELFF. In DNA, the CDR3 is TGTGCCAGCAGTTTAAAAGCCGCGAACACCGGGGAGCTGTTTTTT.

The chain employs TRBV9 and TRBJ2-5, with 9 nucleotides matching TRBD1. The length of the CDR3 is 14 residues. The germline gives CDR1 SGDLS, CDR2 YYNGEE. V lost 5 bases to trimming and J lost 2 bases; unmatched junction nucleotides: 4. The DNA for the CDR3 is TGTGCCAGCAGGACCGGGACAGGGCAAGAGACCCAGTACTTC. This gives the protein CASRTGTGQETQYF.

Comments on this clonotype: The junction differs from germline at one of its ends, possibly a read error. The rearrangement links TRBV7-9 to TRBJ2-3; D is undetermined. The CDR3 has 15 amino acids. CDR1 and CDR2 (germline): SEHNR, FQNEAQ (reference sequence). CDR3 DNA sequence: TGTGCCCGCAGCACCTACAGAATAAGCACAGATACGCAGTATTTT. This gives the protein CARSTYRISTDTQYF. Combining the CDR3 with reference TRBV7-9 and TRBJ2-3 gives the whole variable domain DTGVSQNPRHKITKRGQNVTFRCDPISEHNRLYWYRQTLGQGPEFLTYFQNEAQLEKSRLLSDRFSAERPKGSFSTLEIQRTEQGDSAMYLCARSTYRISTDTQYFGPGTRLTVL.

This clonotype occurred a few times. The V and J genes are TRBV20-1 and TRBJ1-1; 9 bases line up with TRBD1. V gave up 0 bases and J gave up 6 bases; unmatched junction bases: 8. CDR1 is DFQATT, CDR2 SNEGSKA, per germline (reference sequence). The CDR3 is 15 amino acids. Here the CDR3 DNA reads TGCAGTGCTAGAGACCCGGACAGGGGTCTTTCTGAAGCTTTCTTT. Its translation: CSARDPDRGLSEAFF.

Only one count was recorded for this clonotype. CDR3 amino acids: CASSHRGRAGSYNEQFF. CDR3 DNA: TGTGCCAGCAGCCATCGTGGGCGGGCCGGGTCCTACAATGAGCAGTTCTTC. The chain is built from TRBV11-2 and TRBJ2-1, with D perhaps TRBD2 (5 bases). This CDR3 spans 17 amino acids. CDR1 SGHAT and CDR2 FQNNGV come from the germline V gene. The V and J ends lost 5 bases and 1 base respectively, with 18 bases between them.

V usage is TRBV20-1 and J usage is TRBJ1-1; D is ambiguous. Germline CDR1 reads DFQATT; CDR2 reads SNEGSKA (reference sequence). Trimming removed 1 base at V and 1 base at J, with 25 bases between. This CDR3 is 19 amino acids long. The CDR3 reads CSARVIGHTGGSSNTEAFF. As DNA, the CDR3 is TGCAGTGCTAGAGTAATAGGCCATACCGGAGGGAGCTCGAACACTGAAGCTTTCTTT.

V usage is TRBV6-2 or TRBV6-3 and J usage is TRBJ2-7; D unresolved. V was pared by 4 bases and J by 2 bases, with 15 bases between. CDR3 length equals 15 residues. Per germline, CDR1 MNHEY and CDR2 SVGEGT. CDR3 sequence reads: CASSSSARYTYEQYF. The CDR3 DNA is TGTGCCAGCAGTTCCTCGGCCAGGTACACCTACGAGCAGTACTTC.

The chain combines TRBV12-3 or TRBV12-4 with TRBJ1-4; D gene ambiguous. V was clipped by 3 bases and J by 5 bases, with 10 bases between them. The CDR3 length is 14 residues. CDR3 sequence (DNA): TGTGCCAGCAGTTTCGGACGGATAAATGAAAAACTGTTTTTT. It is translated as CASSFGRINEKLFF.

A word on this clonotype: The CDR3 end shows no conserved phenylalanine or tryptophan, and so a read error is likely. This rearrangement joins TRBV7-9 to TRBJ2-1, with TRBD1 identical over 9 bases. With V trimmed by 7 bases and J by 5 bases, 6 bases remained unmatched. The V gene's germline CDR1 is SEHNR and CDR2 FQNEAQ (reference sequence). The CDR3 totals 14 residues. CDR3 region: CASNRGTGNNEQFS. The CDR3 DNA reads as TGTGCCAGCAACCGCGGGACAGGGAACAATGAGCAGTTCTCC.

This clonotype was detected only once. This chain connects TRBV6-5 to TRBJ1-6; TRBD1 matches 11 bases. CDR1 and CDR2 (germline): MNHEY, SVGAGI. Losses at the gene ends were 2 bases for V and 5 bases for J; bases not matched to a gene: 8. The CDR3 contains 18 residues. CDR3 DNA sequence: TGTGCCAGCAGTTACGCCCCCGGACAGGGGGCCGATAATTCACCCCTCCACTTT. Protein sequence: CASSYAPGQGADNSPLHF.

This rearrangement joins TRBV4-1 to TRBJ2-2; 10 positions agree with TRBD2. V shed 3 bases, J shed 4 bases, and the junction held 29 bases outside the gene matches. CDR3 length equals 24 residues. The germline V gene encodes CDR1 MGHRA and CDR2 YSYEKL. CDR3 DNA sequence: TGCGCCAGCAGCCACCCAACTTGGTACTCGGCCGCACTAACTAGCGGGGCCGTCACCGGGGAGCTGTTTTTT. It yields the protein CASSHPTWYSAALTSGAVTGELFF.

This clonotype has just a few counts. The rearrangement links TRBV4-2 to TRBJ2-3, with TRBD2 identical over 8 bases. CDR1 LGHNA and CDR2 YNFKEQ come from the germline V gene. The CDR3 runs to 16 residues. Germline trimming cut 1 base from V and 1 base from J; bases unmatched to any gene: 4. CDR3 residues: CASSQASGGGTDTQYF. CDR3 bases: TGTGCCAGCAGCCAAGCGTCGGGGGGGGGCACAGATACGCAGTATTTT.

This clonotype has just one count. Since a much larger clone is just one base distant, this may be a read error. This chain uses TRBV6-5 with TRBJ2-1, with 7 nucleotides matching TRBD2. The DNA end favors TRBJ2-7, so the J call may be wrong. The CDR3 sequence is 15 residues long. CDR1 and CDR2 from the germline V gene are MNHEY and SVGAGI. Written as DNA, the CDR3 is TGTGCCAACAGACCCCTAGCGGAATACTACAATGAGCAGTACTTC. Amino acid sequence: CANRPLAEYYNEQYF.

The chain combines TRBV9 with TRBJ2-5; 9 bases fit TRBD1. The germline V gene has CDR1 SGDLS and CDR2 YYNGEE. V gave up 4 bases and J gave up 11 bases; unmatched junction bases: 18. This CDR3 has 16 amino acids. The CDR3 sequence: CASSSGQGLVSNEQYF. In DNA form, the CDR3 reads TGTGCCAGCAGCTCCGGACAGGGGTTGGTTTCTAATGAGCAGTACTTC. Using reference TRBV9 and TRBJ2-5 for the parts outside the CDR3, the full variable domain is DSGVTQTPKHLITATGQRVTLRCSPRSGDLSVYWYQQSLDQGLQFLIQYYNGEERAKGNILERFSAQQFPDLHSELNLSSLELGDSALYFCASSSGQGLVSNEQYFGPGTRLLVL.

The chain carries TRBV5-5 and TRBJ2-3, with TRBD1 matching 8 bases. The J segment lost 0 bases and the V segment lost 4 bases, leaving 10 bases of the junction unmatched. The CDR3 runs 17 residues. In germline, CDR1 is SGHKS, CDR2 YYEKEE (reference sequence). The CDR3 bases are TGTGCCAGCAGCCGGCGAGAGACAGGGGCTAGCACAGATACGCAGTATTTT. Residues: CASSRRETGASTDTQYF.

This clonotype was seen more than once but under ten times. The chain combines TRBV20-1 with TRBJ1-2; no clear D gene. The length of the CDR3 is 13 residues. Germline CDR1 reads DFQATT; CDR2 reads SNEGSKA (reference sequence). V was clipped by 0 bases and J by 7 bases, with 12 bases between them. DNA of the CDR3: TGCAGTGCTAGAGACCAGTCCGTCCTTGGCTACACCTTC. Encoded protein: CSARDQSVLGYTF.

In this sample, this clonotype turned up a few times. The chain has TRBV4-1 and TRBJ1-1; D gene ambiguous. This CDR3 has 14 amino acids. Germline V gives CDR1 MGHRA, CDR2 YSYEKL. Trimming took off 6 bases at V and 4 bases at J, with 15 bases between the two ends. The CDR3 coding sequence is TGCGCCAGCAGTCTAACGGAGTCAACCACTGAAGCTTTCTTT. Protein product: CASSLTESTTEAFF.

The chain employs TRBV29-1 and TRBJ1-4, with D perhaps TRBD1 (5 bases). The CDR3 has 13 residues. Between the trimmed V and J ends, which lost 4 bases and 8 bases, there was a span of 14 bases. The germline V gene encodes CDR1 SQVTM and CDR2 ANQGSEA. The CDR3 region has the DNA TGCAGCGTTGCTGGGACGGACGGAGAAAAACTGTTTTTT. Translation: CSVAGTDGEKLFF.

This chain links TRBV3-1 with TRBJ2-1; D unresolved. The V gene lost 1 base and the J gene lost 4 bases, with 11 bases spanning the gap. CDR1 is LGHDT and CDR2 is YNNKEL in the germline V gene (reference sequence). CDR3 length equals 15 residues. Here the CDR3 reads CASSQGPHSYNEQFF. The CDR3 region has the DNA TGTGCCAGCAGCCAAGGGCCACATTCTTACAATGAGCAGTTCTTC.

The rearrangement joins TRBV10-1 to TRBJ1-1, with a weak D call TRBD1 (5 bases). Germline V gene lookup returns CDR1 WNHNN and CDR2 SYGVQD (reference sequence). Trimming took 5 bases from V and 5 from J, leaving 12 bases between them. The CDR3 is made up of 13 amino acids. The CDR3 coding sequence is TGCGCCAGCAGTCAGCAGGGCCAGACTGAAGCTTTCTTT. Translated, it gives CASSQQGQTEAFF.

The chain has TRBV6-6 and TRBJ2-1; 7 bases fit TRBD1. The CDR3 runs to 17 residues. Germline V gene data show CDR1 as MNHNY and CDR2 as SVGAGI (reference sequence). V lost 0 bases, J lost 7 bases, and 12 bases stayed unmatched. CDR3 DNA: TGTGCCAGCAGTTACTCGATATTCAACAGGGGATGGAATGAGCAGTTCTTC. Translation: CASSYSIFNRGWNEQFF.

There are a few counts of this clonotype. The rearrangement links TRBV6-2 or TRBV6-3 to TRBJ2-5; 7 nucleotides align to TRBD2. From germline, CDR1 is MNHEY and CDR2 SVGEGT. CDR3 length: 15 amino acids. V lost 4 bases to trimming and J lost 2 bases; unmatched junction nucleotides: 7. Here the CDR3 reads CASSWSSGRQETQYF. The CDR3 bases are TGTGCCAGCAGTTGGTCTAGCGGACGTCAAGAGACCCAGTACTTC.